The 12 T cell receptor beta chains given below trace back to one sample, sequenced in a study of T cells in Graves' hyperthyroidism and ophthalmopathy. Researchers amplified the TCR beta CDR3 regions from RNA transcripts. The primer set for the first-round RT-PCR of the TCR CDR3 was HTBI. TCRdb fed the multiplex PCR reads into MiXCR, producing one record per CDR3 protein. The top ten hold roughly 3.5% of the sample, which has around 600,000 distinct CDR3 sequences, 16% seen once. Sequencing used blood. Receptor source: a woman in her thirties or forties with Graves' ophthalmopathy.

The gene calls are TRBV6-5 and TRBJ2-5; no definite D call. V was cut by 4 bases and J by 5 bases, with 17 bases left in between. The CDR3 spans 15 residues. Germline CDR1 is MNHEY and CDR2 is SVGAGI. The CDR3 here is CASSLSWAPGETQYF. The CDR3 region has the DNA TGTGCCAGCAGTTTATCATGGGCCCCAGGTGAGACCCAGTACTTC.

On this clonotype: This may be a read error: a much more frequent sequence differs by one nucleotide. V and J are TRBV2 and TRBJ2-1; no clear D gene. There are 14 residues in the CDR3. The V gene's germline CDR1 is SNHLY and CDR2 FYNNEI. V was clipped by 7 bases and J by 2 bases, with 12 bases between them. The CDR3 protein is CASKDRSPYNEQFF. As DNA, the CDR3 is TGTGCCAGCAAGGACCGCAGCCCCTACAATGAGCAGTTCTTC.

This clonotype came up many times. The chain has TRBV20-1 and TRBJ2-3; D unclear. The CDR3 contains 14 residues. Trimming stripped 5 bases from V and 4 bases from J, with 16 bases between. Per germline, CDR1 DFQATT and CDR2 SNEGSKA (reference sequence). The CDR3 DNA sequence: TGCAGTGCTGCCCGGGCCGTAGAGGCAGATACGCAGTATTTT. This codes for CSAARAVEADTQYF.

The chain uses TRBV19 and TRBJ2-7; D is unclear. Per germline, CDR1 LNHDA and CDR2 SQIVND (reference sequence). The length of the CDR3 is 13 residues. V was shortened by 4 bases and J by 3 bases, with 10 bases between the two germline ends. The CDR3 loop reads CASSTGRNYEQYF. CDR3 in DNA: TGTGCCAGTAGTACCGGACGGAACTACGAGCAGTACTTC. Variable domain in full (rest from reference TRBV19 and TRBJ2-7): DGGITQSPKYLFRKEGQNVTLSCEQNLNHDAMYWYRQDPGQGLRLIYYSQIVNDFQKGDIAEGYSVSREKKESFPLTVTSAQKNPTAFYLCASSTGRNYEQYFGPGTRLTVT.

This clonotype came up a few times. J is TRBJ2-5 and V is TRBV11-2; TRBD2 agrees at 10 bases. Germline values: CDR1 SGHAT, CDR2 FQNNGV. The CDR3 consists of 17 residues. The J segment lost 1 base and the V segment lost 6 bases, leaving 11 bases of the junction unmatched. CDR3 DNA: TGTGCCAGCAGTTCGCCTAGCGGGGGTATCCTCCAAGAGACCCAGTACTTC. Encoded protein: CASSSPSGGILQETQYF.

This clonotype was observed many times. This chain uses TRBV6-2 or TRBV6-3 with TRBJ2-7; 7 nucleotides line up with TRBD2. This CDR3 comprises 13 residues. Germline V gene lookup returns CDR1 MNHEY and CDR2 SVGEGT. Trimming took 7 bases from V and 0 from J; bases not matched to a gene: 3. CDR3 sequence reads: CASKRTSSYEQYF. Here the CDR3 DNA reads TGTGCCAGCAAGAGGACTAGCTCCTACGAGCAGTACTTC.

The V gene is TRBV20-1, the J gene TRBJ1-6; 7 bases align to TRBD1. This CDR3 is 15 amino acids long. Germline CDR1 DFQATT, CDR2 SNEGSKA (reference sequence). Trimming removed 4 bases from V and 6 bases from J; junction bases left unmatched: 9. The CDR3 DNA reads TGCAGTGCTATCCAGAGGGGGCGGCCTAATTCACCCCTCCACTTT. Protein sequence: CSAIQRGRPNSPLHF.

As for this clonotype: One end of the junction is discordant with germline, which a read error may explain. This chain connects TRBV4-1 to TRBJ1-2; D unresolved. Looked up from germline, CDR1 is MGHRA and CDR2 is YSYEKL. The CDR3 is 15 amino acids. CDR3 region: CASGQDPARDGGYTF. CDR3 bases: TGCGCCAGCGGCCAAGATCCCGCAAGGGATGGCGGCTACACCTTC.

Details on this clonotype: With a much larger clone just one base away, this may be a read error. This rearrangement joins TRBV28 to TRBJ2-7, with 8 nucleotides matching TRBD1. V gave up 6 bases and J gave up 5 bases; unmatched junction bases: 6. Germline CDR1 and CDR2: MDHEN and SYDVKM. The CDR3 is 13 residues long. In nucleotides, the CDR3 is TGTGCCAGCAGCCCAGGGGGCTGGCACGAGCAGTACTTC. Translation: CASSPGGWHEQYF.

This clonotype was seen a few times. The genes are TRBV3-1 and TRBJ1-2, with D perhaps matching TRBD1 (5 bases). The CDR3 is 16 amino acids. The germline V and J ends were trimmed by 1 base and 4 bases, with 16 bases remaining between them. Germline loops: CDR1 LGHDT, CDR2 YNNKEL (reference sequence). The CDR3: CASSQGGGVRAYGYTF. CDR3 nucleotides: TGTGCCAGCAGCCAAGGAGGAGGGGTCAGGGCCTATGGCTACACCTTC.

The V and J genes are TRBV18 and TRBJ2-1; either TRBD1 or TRBD2 may fit D (5 bases each). CDR1 and CDR2 from the germline V gene are KGHSH and LQKENI. Trimming took 1 base from V and 7 from J, leaving 17 bases between them. This CDR3 spans 16 amino acids. CDR3 sequence reads: CASSPRGRRGGNEQFF. Here the CDR3 DNA reads TGTGCCAGCTCACCACGAGGGAGAAGGGGTGGGAATGAGCAGTTCTTC.

This clonotype was seen ten or more times. The chain is built from TRBV27 and TRBJ2-5, with D uncertain. The CDR3 runs 15 residues. Trimming removed 0 bases at V and 1 base at J, with 9 bases between. Per germline, CDR1 MNHEY and CDR2 SMNVEV (reference sequence). CDR3 in amino acids: CASSLSGAPQETQYF. The CDR3 coding sequence is TGTGCCAGCAGTTTATCGGGCGCACCCCAAGAGACCCAGTACTTC.